The rows below give T cell receptor beta chains drawn from one sample of a study of shared clonotypes between healthy human individuals. Libraries were prepared by immunoSEQ multiplex PCR; TCRdb keeps only in-frame clonotypes and omits some of them. The sample lists approximately 2,300,000 clones; around 93% were seen once. The specimen was naive CD4+ T cells from PBMCs. Source of these receptors: a man aged 18-30 years in good health. Some clones in this sample may be carry-over from other donors' samples. Both conserved end residues are part of each CDR3. Fields, in order: V gene, J gene, D gene, clone size, CDR3 DNA, CDR3 protein. D genes are given only for firm matches. Size tells how often a clone was seen (once, few, many) or the class of an expanded clone, and some rows leave it out.

TRBV15	TRBJ2-3	NA	NA	TGTGCCACCAGCAGAGAAAAACGGTACACAGATACGCAGTATTTT	CATSREKRYTDTQYF
TRBV4-2	TRBJ2-1	NA	NA	TGTGCCAGCAGCCAAGTCGGGACGGGTAATAATGAGCAGTTCTTC	CASSQVGTGNNEQFF
TRBV2	TRBJ1-2	TRBD1	NA	TGTGCCAGCAGTCGCGACAGGGGGGACTATGGCTACACCTTC	CASSRDRGDYGYTF
TRBV5-3	TRBJ2-5	TRBD2	NA	TGTGCCCATACTAGCGGCCAAGAGACCCAGTACTTC	CAHTSGQETQYF
TRBV25-1	TRBJ2-7	NA	NA	TGTGCCAGCAGTGAATCGGGCGGGGAGAAGTACGAGCAGTACTTC	CASSESGGEKYEQYF
TRBV4-1	TRBJ2-2	TRBD2	NA	TGCGCCAGCAGCCAAGAAACTAGCGGGAGTACCGGGGAGCTGTTTTTT	CASSQETSGSTGELFF
TRBV2	TRBJ2-7	NA	NA	TGTGCCAGCAGGCCAGTGGAGTCCTCCCACGAGCAGTACTTC	CASRPVESSHEQYF
TRBV7-3	TRBJ2-6	TRBD1	NA	TGTGCCAGCAGCTTAACGCGGGGACAGGTCGGACAGAAACGCTCTGGGGCCAACGTCCTGACTTTC	CASSLTRGQVGQKRSGANVLTF
TRBV19	TRBJ1-5	NA	NA	TGTGCCAGTAGTATTCAGGGCGGTGGGGGCAATCAGCCCCAGCATTTT	CASSIQGGGGNQPQHF
TRBV11-2	TRBJ2-5	NA	NA	TGTGCCAGCAGCTTTACTTCATCCCAAGAGACCCAGTACTTC	CASSFTSSQETQYF
TRBV18	TRBJ2-1	NA	once	TGTGCCAGCTCACCGGTGGGGGTCTACAATGAGCAGTTCTTC	CASSPVGVYNEQFF
TRBV30	TRBJ2-1	NA	NA	TGTGCCTGGAGTGTAGGGCTAGCAAGTAAGTTCTTC	CAWSVGLASKFF
TRBV7-2	TRBJ2-5	NA	NA	TGTGCCAGCAGCTTACCCCAGGGGCGGAGAGAGACCCAGTACTTC	CASSLPQGRRETQYF
TRBV28	TRBJ2-7	TRBD1	NA	TGTGCCAGCAGTCCGAATACCGGGACAGCCCACGAGCAGTACTTC	CASSPNTGTAHEQYF
TRBV7-3	TRBJ2-1	TRBD2	NA	TGTGCCAGCAGCATTGGGACTAGCAATGAGCAGTTCTTC	CASSIGTSNEQFF
TRBV28	TRBJ1-2	TRBD1	NA	TGTGCCAGCAGAACGGGACAGGGGAGCATCTATGGCTACACCTTC	CASRTGQGSIYGYTF
TRBV7-9	TRBJ1-5	NA	NA	TGTGCCAGCAGCCCGGGGTTAAGTCAGCCCCAGCATTTT	CASSPGLSQPQHF
TRBV7-2	TRBJ2-7	TRBD2	NA	TGTGCCAGCAGCGGAGGTAGCGGGAAAGGGGGGGGTCACGAGCAGTACTTC	CASSGGSGKGGGHEQYF
TRBV5-5	TRBJ1-5	NA	NA	TGTGCCAGCAGCTTGGATCAGATATATCAGCCCCAGCATTTT	CASSLDQIYQPQHF
TRBV28	TRBJ1-2	NA	NA	TGTGCCAGCAGTTTGTGGACAGCCGGGGAGTATGGCTACACCTTC	CASSLWTAGEYGYTF
TRBV30	TRBJ2-1	TRBD1	NA	TGTGCCTGGAGTGTATCCTGGCAGGGGGTTGGTAAGCAGTTCTTC	CAWSVSWQGVGKQFF
TRBV4-1	TRBJ1-3	NA	NA	TGCGCCAGCAGCCGGGAGACAGGTAACTCTGGAAACACCATATATTTT	CASSRETGNSGNTIYF
TRBV25-1	TRBJ2-7	NA	NA	TGTGCCAGCAGTGAATCGGGGGGCTGGTACGAGCAGTACTTC	CASSESGGWYEQYF
TRBV20-1	TRBJ1-5	NA	NA	TGCAGTGCTAGGGTACAGCCCCAGCATTTT	CSARVQPQHF
TRBV29-1	TRBJ2-7	NA	NA	TGCAGCGTTTGGGATGCCTACGAGCAGTACTTC	CSVWDAYEQYF